The clone carrying this TCR beta chain was recorded a few times. This sample was taken from a study of radiotherapy plus CTLA-4 blockade in lung cancer. On the study more broadly: Roughly 17% of patients responded objectively, and roughly 30% achieved disease control.

Measured with immunoSEQ multiplex PCR; TCRdb has only the in-frame clones, and not every one. This table has approximately 89,000 clones, about 80% appearing once. This specimen was peripheral blood, taken from a patient treated with radiotherapy plus ipilimumab. The source of this sequence is a human donor with non-small cell lung cancer that progressed on radiotherapy plus ipilimumab.

The DNA of the CDR3 is TGTGCCAGCAGCCCCCGTGGGGTATTGAACACTGAAGCTTTCTTT. Protein: CASSPRGVLNTEAFF. The J gene is TRBJ1-1, the V gene TRBV9; D uncertain. The germline CDR1 and CDR2 sequences are SGDLS and YYNGEE. Trimming pared 4 bases from V and 0 bases from J, leaving 13 bases between. The CDR3 extends over 15 amino acids.